This TCR beta chain was identified during a study of cytomegalovirus exposure and HLA in healthy donors. Across the study: Sequencing of about 179 million T cells in an earlier analysis found around 100 million unique TCR beta sequences.

The germline V gene encodes CDR1 MNHEY and CDR2 SVGAGI. This CDR3 is 13 amino acids long. V was cut by 11 bases and J by 6 bases, with 19 bases left in between. On this clone itself: Its antigen is not known.

General study results and limits: TCR beta sequences numbering 16,951 were associated with HLA alleles at 0.05 false discovery rate in a later analysis. CMV serostatus alone was available as immune exposure information.

This PCR relied on a set of 60 Vbeta primers and 13 Jbeta primers. This table comes from immunoSEQ multiplex PCR, and its TCRdb copy is limited to in-frame clones, with some not included. Of more than 100,000 clones in the sample, 80% are singletons; the top ten hold over 0.2%. Sequenced input: PBMCs. The chain employs TRBV6-5 and TRBJ1-1; no clear D gene. The clonotype was recovered from a man aged 50-60 years in good health and CMV-seronegative. The CDR3: CASLAPGVAEAFF. The CDR3 coding sequence is TGTGCCTCCCTGGCGCCCGGAGTCGCTGAAGCTTTCTTT.